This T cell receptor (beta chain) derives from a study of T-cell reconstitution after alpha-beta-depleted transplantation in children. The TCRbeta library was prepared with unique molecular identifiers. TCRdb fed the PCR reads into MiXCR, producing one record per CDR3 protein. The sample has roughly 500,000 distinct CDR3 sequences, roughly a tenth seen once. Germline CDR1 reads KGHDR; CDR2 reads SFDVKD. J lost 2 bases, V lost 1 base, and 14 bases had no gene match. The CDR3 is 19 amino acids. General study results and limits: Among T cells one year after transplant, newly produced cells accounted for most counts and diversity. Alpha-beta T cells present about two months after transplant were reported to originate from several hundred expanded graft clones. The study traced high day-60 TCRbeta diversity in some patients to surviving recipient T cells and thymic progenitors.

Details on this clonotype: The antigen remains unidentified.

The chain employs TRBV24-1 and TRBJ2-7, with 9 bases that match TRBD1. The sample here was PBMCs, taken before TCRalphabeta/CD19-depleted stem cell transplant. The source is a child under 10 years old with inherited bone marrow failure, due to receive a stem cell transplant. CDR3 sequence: CATSDLRSGRDREPYEQYF. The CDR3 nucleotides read TGTGCCACCAGTGATTTAAGAAGCGGAAGGGACAGGGAGCCCTACGAGCAGTACTTC.